The rows below give T cell receptor beta chains drawn from one sample of a study of molecular identifiers for immune sequencing clone quantification. In TCRdb, the PCR reads were re-called with MiXCR into one record per CDR3 protein. The sample has about 300,000 distinct CDR3 sequences, around a fifth seen once. The sequencing input was naive CD8+ T cells from blood, with Jurkat cell RNA spiked in. These receptors all come from a human donor in good health. Some libraries in this study had Jurkat cell RNA spiked in. Both conserved end residues are part of each CDR3. D genes are given only for firm matches. Size values are once, few and many counts, or a class for expanded clones, and some rows have none.

j_gene: TRBJ2-2; abundance: few; d_gene: .; v_gene: TRBV24-1; CDR3aa: CATSDLNNGVNTGELFF; CDR3nt: TGTGCCACCAGTGATTTAAATAACGGGGTAAACACCGGGGAGCTGTTTTTT
j_gene: TRBJ2-7; abundance: .; d_gene: .; v_gene: TRBV12-3/TRBV12-4; CDR3aa: CASSSSPGLKDEQYF; CDR3nt: TGTGCCAGCAGCTCAAGCCCAGGGCTGAAGGACGAGCAGTACTTC
j_gene: TRBJ2-7; abundance: many; d_gene: TRBD2; v_gene: TRBV4-1; CDR3aa: CASSQVLAGEYEQYF; CDR3nt: TGCGCCAGCAGCCAAGTTCTAGCGGGGGAGTACGAGCAGTACTTC
j_gene: TRBJ1-5; abundance: .; d_gene: .; v_gene: TRBV6-2/TRBV6-3; CDR3aa: CASSLGGTSINQPQHF; CDR3nt: TGTGCCAGCAGTTTGGGTGGGACTTCTATCAATCAGCCCCAGCATTTT
j_gene: TRBJ1-5; abundance: many; d_gene: TRBD1; v_gene: TRBV5-6; CDR3aa: CASSLSGRGINQPQHF; CDR3nt: TGTGCCAGCAGCTTGTCGGGCAGGGGGATCAATCAGCCCCAGCATTTT
j_gene: TRBJ2-3; abundance: many; d_gene: .; v_gene: TRBV7-9; CDR3aa: CASSHQEGQVVFLFTDTQYF; CDR3nt: TGTGCCAGCAGCCACCAGGAGGGGCAGGTGGTTTTTCTCTTCACAGATACGCAGTATTTT
j_gene: TRBJ2-7; abundance: many; d_gene: .; v_gene: TRBV16; CDR3aa: CASSQAHGGLRYF; CDR3nt: TGTGCCAGCAGCCAAGCCCACGGGGGACTCCGGTACTTC
j_gene: TRBJ2-3; abundance: once; d_gene: .; v_gene: TRBV7-2; CDR3aa: CASSKSGGASDTQYF; CDR3nt: TGTGCCAGCAGCAAGAGCGGAGGGGCGTCAGATACGCAGTATTTT
j_gene: TRBJ1-5; abundance: many; d_gene: .; v_gene: TRBV20-1; CDR3aa: CSARSTTSSNQPQHF; CDR3nt: TGCAGTGCTAGATCCACAACTTCTAGCAATCAGCCCCAGCATTTT
j_gene: TRBJ2-7; abundance: many; d_gene: .; v_gene: TRBV7-2; CDR3aa: CASSLARGASGYEQYF; CDR3nt: TGTGCCAGCAGCTTAGCGCGCGGGGCGTCCGGCTACGAGCAGTACTTC
j_gene: TRBJ1-5; abundance: .; d_gene: .; v_gene: TRBV6-4; CDR3aa: CASSGGAGQPQHF; CDR3nt: TGTGCCAGCAGTGGGGGAGCGGGTCAGCCCCAGCATTTT
j_gene: TRBJ2-3; abundance: .; d_gene: TRBD2; v_gene: TRBV5-1; CDR3aa: CASSFKLAGVPDTQYF; CDR3nt: TGCGCCAGCAGCTTTAAATTAGCGGGAGTCCCAGATACGCAGTATTTT
j_gene: TRBJ2-7; abundance: many; d_gene: .; v_gene: TRBV4-3; CDR3aa: CASSQVPPQLFRYEQYF; CDR3nt: TGCGCCAGCAGCCAAGTCCCCCCCCAGTTATTTAGGTACGAGCAGTACTTC
j_gene: TRBJ2-7; abundance: many; d_gene: TRBD1; v_gene: TRBV5-1; CDR3aa: CASSNGTGIYEQYF; CDR3nt: TGCGCCAGCAGCAACGGGACAGGGATCTACGAGCAGTACTTC
j_gene: TRBJ2-7; abundance: .; d_gene: .; v_gene: TRBV20-1; CDR3aa: CSAREGRSSYEQYF; CDR3nt: TGCAGTGCTAGAGAGGGTCGGAGCTCCTACGAGCAGTACTTC
j_gene: TRBJ2-3; abundance: many; d_gene: TRBD2; v_gene: TRBV7-6; CDR3aa: CASSSASGGSSTDTQYF; CDR3nt: TGTGCCAGCAGCTCGGCTAGCGGGGGGTCTAGCACAGATACGCAGTATTTT
j_gene: TRBJ2-7; abundance: many; d_gene: TRBD2; v_gene: TRBV6-5; CDR3aa: CASWTSGEEQYF; CDR3nt: TGTGCCAGCTGGACTAGCGGGGAAGAGCAGTACTTC
j_gene: TRBJ2-7; abundance: many; d_gene: TRBD1; v_gene: TRBV29-1; CDR3aa: CSLQGNEQYF; CDR3nt: TGCAGCCTACAGGGGAACGAGCAGTACTTC
j_gene: TRBJ2-1; abundance: few; d_gene: .; v_gene: TRBV20-1; CDR3aa: CSAPTPAGYWNEQFF; CDR3nt: TGCAGTGCGCCAACCCCGGCAGGGTACTGGAATGAGCAGTTCTTC
j_gene: TRBJ2-3; abundance: many; d_gene: TRBD1; v_gene: TRBV7-9; CDR3aa: CASSLVGRDRGPDTQYF; CDR3nt: TGTGCCAGCAGCTTAGTTGGCCGCGACAGGGGACCAGATACGCAGTATTTT
j_gene: TRBJ1-1; abundance: many; d_gene: TRBD1; v_gene: TRBV7-2; CDR3aa: CASSRYGTARSYEAFF; CDR3nt: TGTGCCAGCAGCCGATACGGGACAGCGCGATCCTATGAAGCTTTCTTT
j_gene: TRBJ2-1; abundance: .; d_gene: .; v_gene: TRBV12-3/TRBV12-4; CDR3aa: CASSLIDGTYNEQFF; CDR3nt: TGTGCCAGCAGTTTGATCGACGGTACCTACAATGAGCAGTTCTTC
j_gene: TRBJ2-2; abundance: many; d_gene: .; v_gene: TRBV4-3; CDR3aa: CASSQDWGTGELFF; CDR3nt: TGCGCCAGCAGCCAAGATTGGGGTACCGGGGAGCTGTTTTTT
j_gene: TRBJ2-7; abundance: few; d_gene: .; v_gene: TRBV27; CDR3aa: CASSRRTRGTEEQYF; CDR3nt: TGTGCCAGCAGCCGGAGAACCCGTGGGACGGAGGAGCAGTACTTC
j_gene: TRBJ2-3; abundance: .; d_gene: TRBD2; v_gene: TRBV6-2/TRBV6-3; CDR3aa: CASSPGGLAGTVDTQYF; CDR3nt: TGTGCCAGCAGTCCCGGGGGTCTAGCGGGGACCGTGGATACGCAGTATTTT
j_gene: TRBJ1-1; abundance: many; d_gene: .; v_gene: TRBV19; CDR3aa: CASRIGGMSNTEAFF; CDR3nt: TGTGCCAGTAGGATAGGGGGGATGTCGAACACTGAAGCTTTCTTT
j_gene: TRBJ2-7; abundance: many; d_gene: TRBD1; v_gene: TRBV28; CDR3aa: CASSFYPRTGGRLEQYF; CDR3nt: TGTGCCAGCAGTTTCTACCCCAGGACAGGGGGAAGACTCGAGCAGTACTTC
j_gene: TRBJ2-3; abundance: few; d_gene: TRBD2; v_gene: TRBV7-9; CDR3aa: CASSLVLAGEDTQYF; CDR3nt: TGTGCCAGCAGCTTAGTCCTAGCGGGAGAAGATACGCAGTATTTT
j_gene: TRBJ2-2; abundance: .; d_gene: .; v_gene: TRBV10-3; CDR3aa: CAISESVLSGVTGELFF; CDR3nt: TGTGCCATCAGTGAGTCGGTTCTCTCAGGGGTCACCGGGGAGCTGTTTTTT
j_gene: TRBJ1-5; abundance: many; d_gene: .; v_gene: TRBV5-1; CDR3aa: CASSWDGQRNQPQHF; CDR3nt: TGCGCCAGCAGCTGGGACGGGCAGCGGAATCAGCCCCAGCATTTT
j_gene: TRBJ1-1; abundance: few; d_gene: .; v_gene: TRBV12-3/TRBV12-4; CDR3aa: CASSSRGGGGTEAFF; CDR3nt: TGTGCCAGCAGTTCAAGAGGGGGTGGGGGCACTGAAGCTTTCTTT
j_gene: TRBJ1-1; abundance: .; d_gene: .; v_gene: TRBV7-9; CDR3aa: CASSLEGGGWTEAFF; CDR3nt: TGTGCCAGCAGCTTAGAAGGGGGGGGCTGGACTGAAGCTTTCTTT
j_gene: TRBJ1-5; abundance: many; d_gene: .; v_gene: TRBV27; CDR3aa: CASSHSASFSNQPQHF; CDR3nt: TGTGCCAGCAGCCACTCCGCGTCCTTTAGCAATCAGCCCCAGCATTTT
j_gene: TRBJ2-7; abundance: .; d_gene: .; v_gene: TRBV7-8; CDR3aa: CASSSQGSPEYEQYF; CDR3nt: TGTGCCAGCAGCTCGCAGGGTTCTCCCGAATACGAGCAGTACTTC
j_gene: TRBJ2-7; abundance: many; d_gene: .; v_gene: TRBV5-4; CDR3aa: CASSLEGAPYEQYF; CDR3nt: TGTGCCAGCAGCTTGGAGGGAGCCCCCTACGAGCAGTACTTC
j_gene: TRBJ2-7; abundance: many; d_gene: TRBD1; v_gene: TRBV7-9; CDR3aa: CASIGQGNSEQYF; CDR3nt: TGTGCCAGCATTGGACAGGGGAATAGCGAGCAGTACTTC
j_gene: TRBJ2-5; abundance: few; d_gene: TRBD1; v_gene: TRBV28; CDR3aa: CASSTPEDRGSPGETQYF; CDR3nt: TGTGCCAGCAGCACCCCGGAGGACAGGGGATCCCCGGGGGAGACCCAGTACTTC
j_gene: TRBJ2-3; abundance: .; d_gene: .; v_gene: TRBV11-3; CDR3aa: CASSWSGAFTDTQYF; CDR3nt: TGTGCCAGCAGCTGGTCGGGGGCATTCACAGATACGCAGTATTTT
j_gene: TRBJ1-5; abundance: many; d_gene: TRBD1; v_gene: TRBV5-1; CDR3aa: CASSPGQGNQPQHF; CDR3nt: TGCGCCAGCAGCCCGGGACAGGGCAATCAGCCCCAGCATTTT
j_gene: TRBJ2-3; abundance: few; d_gene: .; v_gene: TRBV24-1; CDR3aa: CATSVGSTDTQYF; CDR3nt: TGTGCCACCAGTGTGGGCAGCACAGATACGCAGTATTTT
j_gene: TRBJ2-5; abundance: many; d_gene: .; v_gene: TRBV11-2; CDR3aa: CASTPALVWGQETQYF; CDR3nt: TGTGCCAGCACCCCCGCATTAGTATGGGGACAAGAGACCCAGTACTTC